This entry describes one TCR beta chain. Its antigen is still unknown. No base qualities exist here, and no much larger clone lies one base off it. Other DNA variants within this sample encode the same CDR3. Between the V and J ends, shortened by 2 bases and 4 bases respectively, the junction contains 9 bases. The CDR3 holds 13 amino acids from the cysteine to the phenylalanine. The kept DNA is CDR3 alone, 39 bases in frame from the first base. The germline V gene encodes CDR1 SGDLS and CDR2 YYNGEE. This sample was included in a study of shared clonotypes between healthy human individuals (TCRdb year 2020). With respect to the entire study: A couple of women and three men aged 18 to 49 years were included in the cohort. Per donor, three plates each were used for CD4 naive and CD4 memory, two for CD8 naive, and one for CD8 memory. The study deeply sequenced blood TCR repertoires of about 5 healthy adults to estimate repertoire size and the extent of clonotype sharing between individuals. To increase sequencing depth and limit assay-specific biases, different laboratories used diverse techniques to prepare libraries and sequence TCR repertoires. Between about 0.9 and 9 billion PBMCs per donor were obtained by leukapheresis.

TCR CDR3 regions were amplified from genomic DNA by multiplex PCR using the deep immunoSEQ assay. For each cell subset, the extracted genomic DNA was distributed evenly across all wells of several immunoSEQ 96-well plates, and each plate served as one replicate. Each replicate PCR for sorted subsets received approximately 200 ng genomic DNA, equal to about 30,000 T cell genomes. Purified libraries were measured with a Qubit 3.0 fluorometer, size-checked on a Bioanalyzer 2100, and measured again with the KAPA Library Quantification kit. A separate single-read 150-cycle Illumina NextSeq 550 flow cell was used to sequence each immunoSEQ 96-well plate. Concerning the study's data processing: Because only junctional sequences without quality scores were contained in the immunoSEQ output, filtering matching that applied to full-length reads could not be performed. Sequences were annotated with PyIR, a Python wrapper for IgBLAST v1.9, using IMGT germline references to assign V/J genes and CDR3. Reads were filtered out if the reads had weak V/J assignments (E-value above 1e-6), no CDR3, stop codons, out-of-frame junctions, or ambiguous translated residues. A V3J clonotype was defined by an identical inferred V gene, J gene, and CDR3 amino acid sequence. The percentage overlap between two repertoires was calculated by dividing the number of shared unique clonotypes by the size of the smaller repertoire. Richness of each repertoire was evaluated using RTK rarefaction, the Chao1 estimator, and Recon v2.1 estimates of unobserved clonotypes. Generation probabilities were computed with OLGA for all TCRbeta clonotypes obtained by the gDNA method from four donors. In its TCRdb copy, this immuneACCESS table keeps in-frame sequences only and misses some clones. Where compared with another copy, unresolved V genes explain less than half of these, and the others have no known cause. That table supplies the V and J calls and clone size; D and trimming were determined from the DNA. The sample records hundreds of thousands of clones, about 74% of which are singletons. Under 2% of the sample is held by the ten biggest clonotypes.

The donors were healthy, HIV-negative adults with no recently reported acute infections or vaccinations. Every donor was a Caucasian adult residing in Nashville, Tennessee, USA. CD4+ T cells were enriched by magnetic negative selection; naive cells were then positively selected on CD45RA, and the negative fraction formed the memory subset. Blood was obtained by leukapheresis, after which PBMCs were separated by Ficoll-Histopaque density gradient centrifugation and cryopreserved in liquid nitrogen vapor phase. Analytical flow cytometry was used to check the purity and quantity of every magnetically sorted T cell population. Genomic DNA was isolated from each sorted fraction and quantified by UV absorbance on a Nanodrop 2000c. What the authors observed across the whole study: Sampling was restricted to blood, and TCR repertoires in tissue are likely to differ from TCR repertoires in blood. Even with the large sequencing depth, rarefaction of the sorted-subset datasets indicated that sequencing was incomplete. The small number of donors limited the genetic and exposure-history diversity represented. Clonotypes shared by all four sorted-subset donors showed higher generation probabilities than non-shared clonotypes. Larger estimated clonotype richness was generally found for naive subsets than for memory subsets. Pairwise subsampling led to the expectation that sequencing depth would affect the degree of clonotype sharing among donors. Across a few donors, roughly 5.4% of naive CD4, roughly 3.5% of naive CD8, around 2.5% of memory CD4, and 0.4% of memory CD8 clonotypes were shared.

The sequencing input was memory CD4+ T cells sorted from blood. This sample's cell subset or site label indicates: CD45RA-negative fraction. The receptor comes from a young woman in good health. The chain employs TRBV9 and TRBJ2-5; perhaps TRBD1 is the D gene, with 5 bases matching. This receptor carries the CDR3 CASSVRGGETQYF. DNA sequence: TGTGCCAGCAGCGTTAGGGGTGGAGAGACCCAGTACTTC.